Listed below are T cell receptor beta chains from one sample, sequenced in a study of beta chain features in type 1 diabetes. TCRdb's copy holds only in-frame clones and misses some; the assay was immunoSEQ multiplex PCR. Altogether under 950,000 clones are present, roughly 17% being singletons, with the ten largest covering 0.02% to 0.025%. Sequenced input: naive CD4+ T cells from blood. The receptors were sampled from a woman under 30 in good health. Each CDR3 is given with its conserved first and last residue. A D gene is named only where the DNA matches it firmly. Not every row has a clone size; where given, it reads once, few, many or a size class.

abundance	len	j_gene	v_gene	d_gene	CDR3aa	CDR3nt
NA	16	TRBJ1-4	TRBV9	TRBD1	CASSVGGTATNEKLFF	TGTGCCAGCAGCGTAGGGGGGACAGCAACTAATGAAAAACTGTTTTTT
NA	15	TRBJ2-7	TRBV5-6	NA	CASSLTGTASYEQYF	TGTGCCAGCAGCCTCACCGGGACGGCCTCATACGAGCAGTACTTC
NA	14	TRBJ1-1	TRBV6-5	NA	CASTRGSRNTEAFF	TGTGCCAGCACCCGAGGCTCAAGGAACACTGAAGCTTTCTTT
NA	15	TRBJ2-1	TRBV7-6	NA	CASSLVYRINNEQFF	TGTGCCAGCAGCTTAGTTTACAGGATCAACAATGAGCAGTTCTTC
NA	14	TRBJ1-1	TRBV5-4	NA	CASSVTALNTEAFF	TGTGCCAGCAGCGTGACGGCTCTGAACACTGAAGCTTTCTTT
NA	13	TRBJ2-7	TRBV2	NA	CASVLEAGYEQYF	TGTGCCAGCGTTCTAGAAGCGGGCTACGAGCAGTACTTC
few	17	TRBJ2-1	TRBV7-3	NA	CASSLMGRTSSYNEQFF	TGTGCCAGCAGCTTAATGGGCAGGACCTCCTCCTACAATGAGCAGTTCTTC
few	14	TRBJ2-7	TRBV15	TRBD1	CATSMNRGIYEQYF	TGTGCCACCAGCATGAACAGGGGGATCTACGAGCAGTACTTC
NA	15	TRBJ2-7	TRBV9	NA	CASSVDLAGPIEQYF	TGTGCCAGCAGCGTAGACCTCGCAGGGCCTATCGAGCAGTACTTC
NA	14	TRBJ2-7	TRBV28	TRBD2	CASSAGGFSYEQYF	TGTGCCAGCAGTGCGGGGGGTTTCTCCTACGAGCAGTACTTC
few	13	TRBJ1-1	TRBV25-1	NA	CASSELHGAEAFF	TGTGCCAGCAGTGAACTCCATGGGGCAGAAGCTTTCTTT
few	14	TRBJ1-4	TRBV27	TRBD1	CASSFAGGAEKLFF	TGTGCCAGCAGTTTCGCAGGGGGGGCTGAAAAACTGTTTTTT
NA	16	TRBJ2-1	TRBV5-1	TRBD2	CASSLRSGRGYNEQFF	TGCGCCAGCAGCTTGCGTAGCGGGAGGGGATACAATGAGCAGTTCTTC
few	17	TRBJ2-2	TRBV7-9	TRBD2	CASRHRTSGTTVGELFF	TGTGCCAGCAGACACCGGACTAGCGGGACGACAGTCGGGGAGCTGTTTTTT
NA	16	TRBJ2-2	TRBV7-8	TRBD2	CASSSGLAGLGGELFF	TGTGCCAGCAGCTCCGGACTAGCGGGATTGGGCGGGGAGCTGTTTTTT
few	15	TRBJ2-5	TRBV13	TRBD2	CASSYGTGARGAQYF	TGTGCCAGCAGCTACGGGACGGGAGCTCGGGGGGCCCAGTACTTC
NA	15	TRBJ2-2	TRBV2	NA	CASSVEDPNTGELFF	TGTGCCAGCAGTGTGGAGGACCCGAACACCGGGGAGCTGTTTTTT
NA	18	TRBJ2-5	TRBV5-1	NA	CASSLPSLGQSYLRTQYF	TGCGCCAGCAGCTTACCTTCGCTAGGACAGTCCTATCTAAGGACCCAGTACTTC
few	14	TRBJ1-5	TRBV5-1	NA	CASSPGLSNQPQHF	TGCGCCAGCAGCCCCGGACTGAGCAATCAGCCCCAGCATTTT
few	14	TRBJ2-5	TRBV25-1	NA	CASSETGHQETQYF	TGTGCCAGCAGCGAGACAGGCCATCAAGAGACCCAGTACTTC
few	11	TRBJ1-4	TRBV6-6	NA	CASSFGEKLFF	TGTGCCAGCAGTTTCGGGGAAAAACTGTTTTTT
NA	16	TRBJ2-3	TRBV7-3	NA	CASSQGHRASTDTQYF	TGTGCCAGCAGCCAAGGTCACAGGGCGAGCACAGATACGCAGTATTTT
few	14	TRBJ2-2	TRBV11-2	NA	CASSLGRNTGELFF	TGTGCCAGCAGCTTAGGCAGGAACACCGGGGAGCTGTTTTTT
NA	15	TRBJ2-7	TRBV4-2	TRBD2	CASSQEPGLVYEQYF	TGTGCCAGCAGCCAGGAGCCGGGACTAGTATACGAGCAGTACTTC
NA	12	TRBJ1-4	TRBV2	TRBD1	CAARQGVEKLFF	TGTGCCGCTCGACAGGGAGTTGAAAAACTGTTTTTT
NA	13	TRBJ2-3	TRBV18	NA	CASSRHSTDTQYF	TGTGCCAGCTCACGCCACAGCACAGATACGCAGTATTTT
NA	13	TRBJ2-1	TRBV2	NA	CASSEGARNEQFF	TGTGCCAGCAGTGAAGGAGCACGCAATGAGCAGTTCTTC
few	11	TRBJ2-5	TRBV7-9	NA	CASSSGVAQYF	TGTGCCAGCAGCTCGGGTGTAGCCCAGTACTTC
few	15	TRBJ2-7	TRBV15	NA	CATSRVAAGTYEQYF	TGTGCCACCAGCAGAGTTGCGGCGGGGACCTACGAGCAGTACTTC
NA	15	TRBJ2-1	TRBV9	NA	CASSVVSSYYNEQFF	TGTGCCAGCAGCGTAGTCTCCTCCTACTACAATGAGCAGTTCTTC
NA	15	TRBJ2-2	TRBV4-3	NA	CASSQDLVRGGELFF	TGCGCCAGCAGCCAAGATCTTGTCAGGGGCGGGGAGCTGTTTTTT
few	13	TRBJ1-2	TRBV5-1	NA	CASSSGLNYGYTF	TGTGCCAGCAGCTCCGGACTCAACTATGGCTACACCTTC
NA	15	TRBJ1-1	TRBV7-2	NA	CASSLGAGVSTEAFF	TGTGCCAGCAGCTTAGGGGCCGGGGTTTCCACTGAAGCTTTCTTT
few	15	TRBJ1-6	TRBV6-5	TRBD1	CASSPRQGAYSPLHF	TGTGCCAGCAGTCCTAGACAGGGGGCTTATTCACCCCTCCACTTT
NA	13	TRBJ2-4	TRBV2	NA	CASSATGEDIQYF	TGTGCCAGCAGTGCTACGGGTGAGGACATTCAGTACTTC
few	13	TRBJ1-3	TRBV28	NA	CASSLNPGNTIYF	TGTGCCAGCAGTTTGAATCCGGGAAACACCATATATTTT
few	16	TRBJ2-5	TRBV5-1	NA	CASSLLGVSYQETQYF	TGCGCCAGCAGCTTGCTGGGGGTCTCGTACCAAGAGACCCAGTACTTC
NA	19	TRBJ2-1	TRBV7-6	TRBD2	CASSSGTSGSKGWRNEQFF	TGTGCCAGCAGCTCGGGGACTAGCGGGAGCAAAGGGTGGAGGAATGAGCAGTTCTTC
NA	14	TRBJ2-7	TRBV15	NA	CATSRTGEAYEQYF	TGTGCCACCAGCAGAACCGGCGAAGCCTACGAGCAGTACTTC
NA	16	TRBJ2-7	TRBV5-1	TRBD1	CASSFIAGTADSEQYF	TGCGCCAGCAGCTTTATAGCCGGGACAGCAGACAGCGAGCAGTACTTC
NA	14	TRBJ1-1	TRBV28	NA	CASSLWGGSTEAFF	TGTGCCAGCAGTCTTTGGGGGGGCAGCACTGAAGCTTTCTTT
few	10	TRBJ2-7	TRBV2	NA	CASGVYEQYF	TGTGCCAGTGGGGTTTACGAGCAGTACTTC
few	13	TRBJ2-3	TRBV10-3	NA	CAIRGTSTDTQYF	TGTGCCATCAGAGGTACTAGCACAGATACGCAGTATTTT
NA	14	TRBJ2-7	TRBV27	TRBD1	CASSLRQGFYEQYF	TGTGCCAGCAGTCTACGACAGGGTTTCTACGAGCAGTACTTC
NA	14	TRBJ2-5	TRBV14	NA	CASSLDIYQETQYF	TGTGCCAGCAGCCTGGACATTTACCAAGAGACCCAGTACTTC
NA	14	TRBJ2-5	TRBV23-1	NA	CASTRDKEGETQYF	TGCGCCAGCACAAGGGACAAGGAAGGAGAGACCCAGTACTTC
few	13	TRBJ2-1	TRBV29-1	NA	CSVLRQLNNEQFF	TGCAGCGTTCTGAGACAGTTAAACAATGAGCAGTTCTTC
few	15	TRBJ1-5	TRBV18	TRBD1	CASTSGQHSNQPQHF	TGTGCCAGCACCTCGGGACAGCATAGCAATCAGCCCCAGCATTTT
few	13	TRBJ2-3	TRBV5-1	NA	CASSFSGTDTQYF	TGCGCCAGCAGCTTTAGCGGCACAGATACGCAGTATTTT
few	15	TRBJ1-5	TRBV10-3	TRBD1	CAISETGPINQPQHF	TGTGCCATCAGCGAGACAGGGCCGATAAATCAGCCCCAGCATTTT
few	17	TRBJ1-2	TRBV5-1	NA	CASSLGAGDPSRYGYTF	TGCGCCAGCAGCTTGGGTGCAGGAGACCCCTCCCGCTATGGCTACACCTTC
NA	14	TRBJ1-1	TRBV28	NA	CASSLKGWGGRAFF	TGTGCCAGCAGTTTAAAGGGTTGGGGAGGAAGAGCTTTCTTT
few	15	TRBJ2-7	TRBV5-1	NA	CASSLGLSVGDEQYF	TGCGCCAGCAGCTTGGGACTTTCTGTGGGCGACGAGCAGTACTTC
NA	14	TRBJ1-2	TRBV6-5	TRBD1	CASRRGQTVGGYTF	TGTGCCAGCAGAAGGGGACAGACCGTGGGTGGCTACACCTTC
NA	16	TRBJ2-7	TRBV2	TRBD2	CASTRANQGGFYEQYF	TGTGCCAGCACCCGGGCCAATCAGGGAGGGTTCTACGAGCAGTACTTC
few	14	TRBJ1-6	TRBV27	NA	CASSPDRVNSPLHF	TGTGCCAGCAGTCCGGATAGGGTTAATTCACCCCTCCACTTT
few	13	TRBJ2-2	TRBV7-8	NA	CASRVTNTGELFF	TGTGCCAGCAGGGTAACTAACACCGGGGAGCTGTTTTTT
few	14	TRBJ2-7	TRBV7-2	NA	CASSPGSGRYEQYF	TGTGCCAGCAGCCCTGGGAGCGGGCGCTACGAGCAGTACTTC
NA	16	TRBJ1-2	TRBV15	NA	CATSRRRPSSGYGYTF	TGTGCCACCAGCAGGCGGAGGCCTTCAAGCGGGTATGGCTACACCTTC